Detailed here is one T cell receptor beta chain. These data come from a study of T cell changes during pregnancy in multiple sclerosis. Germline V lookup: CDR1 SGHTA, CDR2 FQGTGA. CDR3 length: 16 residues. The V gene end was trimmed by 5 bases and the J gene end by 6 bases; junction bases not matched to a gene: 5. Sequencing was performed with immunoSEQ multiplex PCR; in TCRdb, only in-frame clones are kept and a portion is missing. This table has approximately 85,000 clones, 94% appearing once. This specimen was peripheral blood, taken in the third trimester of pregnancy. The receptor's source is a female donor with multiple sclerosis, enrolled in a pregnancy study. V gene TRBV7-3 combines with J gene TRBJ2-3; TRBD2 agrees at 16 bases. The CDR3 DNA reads TGTGCCAGCAGCAGTGGGACTAGCGGGGGGGTGGATACGCAGTATTTT. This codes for CASSSGTSGGVDTQYF.